The entry below describes one TCR beta chain. The V end lost 4 bases, the J end lost 3 bases, and 15 bases lay between the germline ends. This CDR3 region has 15 residues. Germline loops: CDR1 LNHDA, CDR2 SQIVND (reference sequence). These data come from a study of shared clonotypes between healthy human individuals. Sequencing was performed with immunoSEQ multiplex PCR; in TCRdb, only in-frame clones are kept and a portion is missing. The data hold 2.3 million or so clones, with approximately 93% observed a single time. Sequenced sample: naive CD4+ T cells from PBMCs. Subset specified: CD45RA+ positively selected. The J gene is TRBJ1-1, the V gene TRBV19, with D perhaps TRBD1 (6 bases). This sequence was found in a man aged 18 to 30 in good health. Some clones in this sample may be carry-over from other donors' samples. Here the CDR3 reads CASSTGRGLYTEAFF. In nucleotides, the CDR3 is TGTGCCAGTAGTACGGGGCGGGGGCTTTACACTGAAGCTTTCTTT.